This is a list of T cell receptor beta chains from one sample in a study of blood T cell repertoires in COVID-19. The table came from immunoSEQ multiplex PCR; TCRdb's copy has only in-frame clones and leaves some out. The sample holds approximately 85,000 clones, roughly nine tenths seen once. What was sequenced was peripheral blood. Source of these receptors: a woman aged 50 to 60 with active or convalescent COVID-19. CDR3s include the opening cysteine and the closing phenylalanine or tryptophan. A D gene is named only where the DNA matches it firmly. Not all rows give a size; the values are once, few, many and, for expanded clones, a class.

V gene	J gene	clone size	D gene	CDR3 DNA	CDR3 protein
TRBV7-9	TRBJ2-3	NA	NA	TGTGCCAGCAGCTTATGGAGGAGCACAGATACGCAGTATTTT	CASSLWRSTDTQYF
TRBV15	TRBJ1-3	NA	NA	TGTGCCACCGCCGGAGGAGGGGCAGGTGGAAACACCATATATTTT	CATAGGGAGGNTIYF
TRBV21-1	TRBJ2-7	NA	NA	TGTGCCAGCACACGGAAAGGGACTTCCTACGAGCAGTACTTC	CASTRKGTSYEQYF
TRBV7-3	TRBJ2-7	NA	NA	TGTGCCAGCAGCCCCCAACAGGGCTACGAGCAGTACTTC	CASSPQQGYEQYF
TRBV7-3	TRBJ2-3	NA	TRBD2	TGTGCCAGCAGCTCGACCTCTAGCGGGGGGGCCGGTACGCAGTATTTT	CASSSTSSGGAGTQYF
TRBV29-1	TRBJ2-3	NA	NA	TGCAGCGTTGGGTTGGTAGCTTCAGATACGCAGTATTTT	CSVGLVASDTQYF
TRBV3-1/TRBV3-2	TRBJ2-5	NA	TRBD2	TGTGCCAGCAGCCAAGTAAGGCGGGGGGCTATTTTTGGCGAGACCCAGTACTTC	CASSQVRRGAIFGETQYF
TRBV5-1	TRBJ1-4	NA	TRBD1	TGCGCCAGCAGATCCGGACAGGTTGAAAAACTGTTTTTT	CASRSGQVEKLFF
TRBV3-1/TRBV3-2	TRBJ1-2	NA	NA	TGTGCCAGCAGCCAGCGGTCGTCGGCGGGGAATCACTTC	CASSQRSSAGNHF
TRBV27	TRBJ1-5	NA	NA	TGTGCCAGCAGTCGGCAGGGCAATCAGCCCCAGCATTTT	CASSRQGNQPQHF
TRBV19	TRBJ1-5	NA	NA	TGTGCCAGTAGTGAGGGTCGCAATCAGCCCCAGCATTTT	CASSEGRNQPQHF
TRBV2	TRBJ2-1	few	TRBD1	TGTGCCAGCGCGAGCAGGGGGCGCGATGAGCAGTTCTTC	CASASRGRDEQFF
TRBV7-2	TRBJ2-5	NA	TRBD1	TGTGCCAGCAGCTTAACCACAGGGGTCGGGACCCAGTACTTC	CASSLTTGVGTQYF
TRBV4-3	TRBJ2-7	NA	TRBD1	TGCGCCAGCAGCCAAAACAGGGGAATCTACTACGAGCAGTACTTC	CASSQNRGIYYEQYF
TRBV5-1	TRBJ2-2	NA	TRBD1	TGCGCCAGCAGCCCGGGACAGTCGAACACCGGGGAGCTGTTTTTT	CASSPGQSNTGELFF
TRBV27	TRBJ1-2	NA	NA	TGTGCCAGCAGTCTCCTCCCCGGGGGGGGGAATGGCTACACCTTC	CASSLLPGGGNGYTF
TRBV9	TRBJ2-7	NA	TRBD2	TGTGCCAGCAGCCCCGGAGGGGCGGGGGGGGCGCGCGAGCAGTACTTC	CASSPGGAGGAREQYF
TRBV6-5	TRBJ1-6	NA	TRBD1	TGTGCCAGCAGTCGACGGGACAGGGATAATTCACCCCTCCACTTT	CASSRRDRDNSPLHF
TRBV24-1	TRBJ1-1	NA	TRBD1	TGTGCCACCAGTGCAAGTACAGGGGTGGTCACTGAAGCTTTCTTT	CATSASTGVVTEAFF
TRBV10-1	TRBJ1-5	few	NA	TGCGCCAGCAGTGAGCAGGGTGAAGGACAGCCCCAGCATTTT	CASSEQGEGQPQHF
TRBV5-6	TRBJ2-7	NA	NA	TGTGCCAGCAGTTTGACGAACAAACGGACAACCTCCTACGAGCAGTACTTC	CASSLTNKRTTSYEQYF
TRBV12-3/TRBV12-4	TRBJ2-7	NA	NA	TGTGCCAGCAGTTGGACAGTCCTGTACGAGCAGTACTTC	CASSWTVLYEQYF
TRBV25-1	TRBJ1-2	NA	NA	TGTGCCAGCAGTGAATCCGGCAGGAACTATGGCTACACCTTC	CASSESGRNYGYTF
TRBV5-1	TRBJ1-3	NA	TRBD1	TGCGCCAGCAGTGGGACAGGACTAGGAAACACCATATATTTT	CASSGTGLGNTIYF
TRBV7-3	TRBJ2-2	NA	NA	TGTGCCAGCAGCCTGACAGTACCCGGGGAGCTGTTTTTT	CASSLTVPGELFF
TRBV18	TRBJ1-3	NA	TRBD1	TGTGCCAGCTCACCCCAGAGACAGGGACAAACCATATATTTT	CASSPQRQGQTIYF
TRBV25-1	TRBJ1-6	NA	NA	TGTGCCAGCTCGACAGGTTATAATTCACCCCTCCACTTT	CASSTGYNSPLHF
TRBV6-5	TRBJ2-7	few	NA	TGTGCCAGCTTAAGGGGGGGCGCCGGGGACTACGAGCAGTACTTC	CASLRGGAGDYEQYF
TRBV14	TRBJ1-2	NA	TRBD1	TGTGCCAGCAGCCAGCCGGGACAGGGGGCCTTAAACTATGGCTACACCTTC	CASSQPGQGALNYGYTF
TRBV6-2/TRBV6-3	TRBJ2-5	NA	NA	TGTGCCAGCAGTTACTCGAAGGGGTTCCAGGGAGGACCAGAGACCCAGTACTTC	CASSYSKGFQGGPETQYF
TRBV15	TRBJ1-4	NA	NA	TGTGCCACCAGCAGAGCGGCAACTAATGAAAAACTGTTTTTT	CATSRAATNEKLFF
TRBV6-2/TRBV6-3	TRBJ1-4	NA	NA	TGTGCCAGCAGTTCTGCAGGTGAAAAACTGTTTTTT	CASSSAGEKLFF
TRBV4-2	TRBJ1-2	NA	NA	TGTGCCAGCAGCCAAGTACGGCAGGATTATGGCTACACCTTC	CASSQVRQDYGYTF
TRBV2	TRBJ1-6	NA	NA	TGTGCCAGCAGTGAAACTCCGGGACAATCTGGTAGCTCCTATAATTCACCCCTCCACTTT	CASSETPGQSGSSYNSPLHF
TRBV21-1	TRBJ1-1	NA	NA	TGTGCCAGCAGCAACCCTTGGGACCTTCCCGGGGGTACTTTCTTT	CASSNPWDLPGGTFF
TRBV12-3/TRBV12-4	TRBJ2-2	NA	TRBD1	TGTGCCAGCACCAACAGGGGGACCGGGGAGCTGTTTTTT	CASTNRGTGELFF
TRBV12-3/TRBV12-4	TRBJ2-7	NA	NA	TGTGCCATCTACGTGGCCTGGGAGGACGAGCAGTACTTC	CAIYVAWEDEQYF
TRBV21-1	TRBJ2-7	NA	NA	TGTGCCAGCAGCAAAAGGGGGTGGGCCATAACCTACGAGCAGTACTTC	CASSKRGWAITYEQYF
TRBV7-6	TRBJ2-2	NA	NA	TGTGCCAGCAGCGATCGACAGGGGAGGGCCGGGGAGCTGTTTTTT	CASSDRQGRAGELFF
TRBV5-6	TRBJ1-2	NA	TRBD1	TGTGCCAGCAGCCAGGACAGGAACTATGGCTACACCTTC	CASSQDRNYGYTF
TRBV24-1	TRBJ2-3	once	NA	TGTGCCACCAGCACCAGGGGAGAAGGGACAGATACGCAGTATTTT	CATSTRGEGTDTQYF
TRBV28	TRBJ1-2	NA	NA	TGTGCCAGCAGCCTGGTGGGGGGGTATGGCTACACCTTC	CASSLVGGYGYTF
TRBV10-3	TRBJ2-1	few	NA	TGTGCCATCAGTCATATACAGGGCCCCTCACGGAATGAGCAGTTCTTC	CAISHIQGPSRNEQFF
TRBV6-1	TRBJ2-4	NA	TRBD2	TGTGCCAGCAGTGAAGTGGAAGGGACTAGCGGGGATCGCACCAAAAACATTCAGTACTTC	CASSEVEGTSGDRTKNIQYF
TRBV6-4	TRBJ2-1	few	TRBD1	TGTGCCAGCAGTCCGGGGACAGGGCCTTACAATGAGCAGTTCTTC	CASSPGTGPYNEQFF
TRBV2	TRBJ1-3	NA	NA	TGTGCCAGCAGTCGCGACAGCTCTGGAAACACCATATATTTT	CASSRDSSGNTIYF
TRBV7-3	TRBJ2-2	few	NA	TGTGCCAGCAGCTCCTCGGTAGTCACCGGGGAGCTGTTTTTT	CASSSSVVTGELFF
TRBV15	TRBJ2-5	NA	TRBD1	TGTGCCACCAGCACTCGAGGGGGCCGGGAGACCCAGTACTTC	CATSTRGGRETQYF
TRBV19	TRBJ1-2	NA	TRBD1	TGTGCCAGTAGTCCGGGGACAGGGAGGAGCTATGGCTACACCTTC	CASSPGTGRSYGYTF